A single sample is the source of the 30 T cell receptor beta chains below, sequenced in a study of T cell responses to AZD1222 COVID-19 vaccine. The table came from immunoSEQ multiplex PCR; TCRdb's copy has only in-frame clones and leaves some out. The repertoire holds some 120,000 clones, with about 90% as singletons. The source was peripheral blood, collected on day 0 of AZD1222 vaccination. The origin of the receptors is an adult in good health.

This sequence joins TRBV18 and TRBJ1-4, with D uncertain. The CDR3 sequence is 14 residues long. Germline CDR1 reads KGHSH; CDR2 reads LQKENI. Trimming shortened V by 6 bases and J by 4 bases, and 12 bases separated the two germline ends. CDR3 sequence reads: CASSGSGRNEKLFF. CDR3 nucleotides: TGTGCCAGCTCGGGGAGTGGGCGTAATGAAAAACTGTTTTTT.

The chain carries TRBV10-3 and TRBJ2-7; TRBD1 matches at 9 bases. The CDR3 has 15 residues. V trimming: 6 bases; J trimming: 4 bases; junction bases outside the gene matches: 10. Germline assignment: CDR1 ENHRY and CDR2 SYGVKD. The CDR3 spells CAISSKPGQGYEQYF. The CDR3 DNA sequence: TGTGCCATCAGCTCCAAACCGGGACAGGGTTACGAGCAGTACTTC.

This clone was seen a single time. The chain links TRBV6-2 or TRBV6-3 to TRBJ1-1, with a tentative D call TRBD1 (5 bases). Germline CDR1 reads MNHEY; CDR2 reads SVGEGT. This CDR3 region has 13 residues. V lost 2 bases and J 6 bases, leaving 10 bases between the germline ends. This CDR3 reads CASSYGAGSEAFF. The DNA of the CDR3 is TGTGCCAGCAGTTACGGGGCGGGGTCTGAAGCTTTCTTT.

The chain combines TRBV6-2 or TRBV6-3 with TRBJ2-5, with a possible D match to TRBD2 (7 bases). CDR3 length equals 15 residues. The germline V gene encodes CDR1 MNHEY and CDR2 SVGEGT. Trimming pared 7 bases from V and 5 bases from J, leaving 20 bases between. CDR3 sequence (DNA): TGTGCCAGCACCCCACTAGCGAGGGGGACGGAGACCCAGTACTTC. This sequence encodes CASTPLARGTETQYF.

V and J are TRBV5-4 and TRBJ2-3; possibly TRBD1 for D (6 bases). CDR3 size: 13 residues. Germline assignment: CDR1 SGHNT and CDR2 YYREEE (reference sequence). V shed 1 base and J shed 6 bases, with 9 bases lying between them. DNA for the CDR3: TGTGCCAGCAGCTTGCCTGGGGGCGATACGCAGTATTTT. Translating it yields CASSLPGGDTQYF. Using reference TRBV5-4 and TRBJ2-3 for the parts outside the CDR3, the full variable domain is ETGVTQSPTHLIKTRGQQVTLRCSSQSGHNTVSWYQQALGQGPQFIFQYYREEENGRGNFPPRFSGLQFPNYSSELNVNALELDDSALYLCASSLPGGDTQYFGPGTRLTVL.

The chain uses TRBV5-1 and TRBJ2-3, with a weak D call TRBD2 (6 bases). V lost 2 bases to trimming and J lost 5 bases, with 9 bases between them. CDR3 size: 13 residues. The germline V gene has CDR1 SGHRS and CDR2 YFSETQ. This chain's CDR3 is CASSLNGGDTQYF. As DNA, the CDR3 is TGCGCCAGCAGCTTAAACGGGGGAGATACGCAGTATTTT.

This chain links TRBV10-3 with TRBJ1-5; 7 nucleotides match TRBD1. The J segment lost 4 bases and the V segment lost 4 bases, leaving 10 bases of the junction unmatched. The germline CDR1 and CDR2 sequences are ENHRY and SYGVKD. The CDR3 sequence is 16 residues long. CDR3 DNA: TGTGCCATCAGTGTCCGCTACAGGGGAGGGAATCAGCCCCAGCATTTT. Translation gives CAISVRYRGGNQPQHF.

The gene calls are TRBV7-2 and TRBJ2-1; D uncertain. V was clipped by 5 bases and J by 10 bases, with 12 bases between them. This CDR3 has 12 amino acids. Germline V gives CDR1 SGHTA, CDR2 FQGNSA. In nucleotides, the CDR3 is TGTGCCAGCAGCCCACGGGTACCGGAGCAGTTCTTC. It yields the protein CASSPRVPEQFF.

V gene TRBV7-9 combines with J gene TRBJ1-4, with 9 bases matching TRBD1. CDR3 length: 14 amino acids. CDR1 is SEHNR and CDR2 is FQNEAQ in the germline V gene (reference sequence). With 5 bases clipped from V and 4 bases from J, the junction kept 2 bases outside the gene matches. Written as DNA, the CDR3 is TGTGCCAGCAGCCCGACAGGGGGTAATGAAAAACTGTTTTTT. This encodes CASSPTGGNEKLFF.

This sequence joins TRBV7-8 and TRBJ2-7; a weak D match, TRBD2 (8 bases). The ends were cut back, 2 bases at V and 9 bases at J, with 29 bases in the middle. The CDR3 contains 18 residues. Per germline, CDR1 SGHVS and CDR2 FQNEAQ. CDR3 bases: TGTGCCAGCAGCTTACCCCTCCGGGAGGGGGCGAACCCGCTAGGGCAGTACTTC. Translation: CASSLPLREGANPLGQYF.

This clone is a singleton in its sample. The V gene is TRBV27, the J gene TRBJ2-1, with a weak D call TRBD1 (7 bases). The germline gives CDR1 MNHEY, CDR2 SMNVEV (reference sequence). Trimming took 6 bases from V and 4 from J, leaving 19 bases between them. CDR3 length: 16 amino acids. This CDR3 is CASREMAGGRYNEQFF. CDR3 nucleotides: TGTGCCAGCAGAGAAATGGCAGGGGGGAGATACAATGAGCAGTTCTTC.

This chain uses TRBV19 with TRBJ2-5; 10 bases map to TRBD1. The length of the CDR3 is 16 residues. The ends lost 4 bases at V and 2 bases at J; junction bases unmatched: 7. Germline CDR1 is LNHDA and CDR2 is SQIVND (reference sequence). CDR3: CASSRTGTGAQETQYF. DNA of the CDR3: TGTGCCAGTAGTAGAACCGGGACAGGGGCACAAGAGACCCAGTACTTC.

This clone occurred once. The V call is TRBV7-9, the J call TRBJ1-4; possibly TRBD1 for D (5 bases). The CDR3 consists of 15 residues. The V gene's germline CDR1 is SEHNR and CDR2 FQNEAQ (reference sequence). V lost 3 bases to trimming and J lost 7 bases, with 15 bases between them. In DNA form, the CDR3 reads TGTGCCAGCAGCTTTGTGGGGGGTGAAGGTGAAAAACTGTTTTTT. Amino acids: CASSFVGGEGEKLFF.

CDR3 loop: CASSLDNYGYTF. DNA for the CDR3: TGTGCCAGCAGCTTAGACAACTATGGCTACACCTTC. V and J are TRBV7-2 and TRBJ1-2; D uncertain. The CDR3 sequence is 12 residues long. Trimming pared 1 base from V and 2 bases from J, leaving 2 bases between. CDR1 SGHTA and CDR2 FQGNSA come from the germline V gene.

The CDR3 coding sequence is TGTGCCAGCAGCTTAGGGCCGGGACAAAGCAATCAGCCCCAGCATTTT. Translation: CASSLGPGQSNQPQHF. The V and J genes are TRBV7-2 and TRBJ1-5, with a weak D call TRBD1 (6 bases). Looked up from germline, CDR1 is SGHTA and CDR2 is FQGNSA. CDR3 length: 16 amino acids. Trimming removed 1 base at V and 1 base at J, with 11 bases between.

In this sample, this clone turned up a few times. The chain has TRBV28 and TRBJ2-3; no firm D call. Germline CDR1 MDHEN, CDR2 SYDVKM. This CDR3 spans 15 amino acids. The germline V and J ends were trimmed by 2 bases and 0 bases, with 9 bases remaining between them. The CDR3 DNA sequence: TGTGCCAGCAGTTTAAAGGGCTTTAGCACAGATACGCAGTATTTT. This gives the protein CASSLKGFSTDTQYF. The complete variable domain, with remaining parts taken from reference TRBV28 and TRBJ2-3, reads DVKVTQSSRYLVKRTGEKVFLECVQDMDHENMFWYRQDPGLGLRLIYFSYDVKMKEKGDIPEGYSVSREKKERFSLILESASTNQTSMYLCASSLKGFSTDTQYFGPGTRLTVL.

This chain links TRBV5-1 with TRBJ2-7; D is uncertain. With 4 bases removed from V and 3 bases from J, the gap between germline ends came to 11 bases. The CDR3 has 13 amino acids. CDR1 and CDR2 (germline): SGHRS, YFSETQ. The CDR3: CASSEGSNYEQYF. As DNA, the CDR3 is TGCGCCAGCAGCGAAGGGTCGAACTACGAGCAGTACTTC.

The V and J genes are TRBV6-5 and TRBJ2-3, with D perhaps matching TRBD1 or TRBD2 (5 bases each). The germline V and J ends were trimmed by 6 bases and 9 bases, with 22 bases remaining between them. CDR1 and CDR2 (germline): MNHEY, SVGAGI. The CDR3 is made up of 15 amino acids. CDR3 DNA sequence: TGTGCCAGCAGACTCGACCTGGGACCCTCGGGAACGCAGTATTTT. Translation gives CASRLDLGPSGTQYF.

J is TRBJ2-5 and V is TRBV5-1, with 7 bases identical to TRBD1. Germline CDR1 and CDR2: SGHRS and YFSETQ. The J segment lost 0 bases and the V segment lost 9 bases, leaving 17 bases of the junction unmatched. This CDR3 contains 17 residues. The CDR3 bases are TGCGCCACATCTAAGGGTACAGGGGATATCTACCAAGAGACCCAGTACTTC. This gives the protein CATSKGTGDIYQETQYF.

The chain combines TRBV24-1 with TRBJ2-7; a possible D gene is TRBD1 (8 bases). The V end was cut by 2 bases, the J end by 7 bases, with 14 bases between. CDR1 is KGHDR, CDR2 SFDVKD, per germline. The CDR3 has 14 amino acids. The CDR3 sequence: CATSDWNRGGEQYF. CDR3 DNA sequence: TGTGCCACCAGTGATTGGAACAGGGGGGGTGAGCAGTACTTC.

J is TRBJ2-2 and V is TRBV25-1; tentative D call: TRBD1 (6 bases). V was pared by 1 base and J by 4 bases, with 19 bases between. The CDR3 spans 18 residues. The germline CDR1 and CDR2 sequences are MGHDK and SYGVNS. As DNA, the CDR3 is TGTGCCAGCAGTGAATCGGGCAGGGGCCCCATGGGCACCGGGGAGCTGTTTTTT. Amino acids: CASSESGRGPMGTGELFF.

V usage is TRBV19 and J usage is TRBJ2-7; possible D gene TRBD1, 6 bases. Germline CDR1 is LNHDA and CDR2 is SQIVND (reference sequence). The length of the CDR3 is 13 residues. V lost 6 bases, J lost 5 bases, and 14 bases lay in between. The CDR3: CASRGGRVNEQYF. CDR3 sequence (DNA): TGTGCCAGTAGAGGGGGACGGGTGAACGAGCAGTACTTC.

The chain links TRBV2 to TRBJ1-1, with D perhaps matching TRBD1 (5 bases). Per germline, CDR1 SNHLY and CDR2 FYNNEI. The CDR3 loop spans 10 amino acids. V lost 7 bases, J lost 11 bases, and 11 bases lay in between. The CDR3 loop is CASNYRNAFF. The CDR3 DNA reads as TGTGCCAGCAACTACAGGAACGCTTTCTTT. The full variable domain, in which reference TRBV2 and TRBJ1-1 provide the parts outside the CDR3, is EPEVTQTPSHQVTQMGQEVILRCVPISNHLYFYWYRQILGQKVEFLVSFYNNEISEKSEIFDDQFSVERPDGSNFTLKIRSTKLEDSAMYFCASNYRNAFFGQGTRLTVV.

This clone has just a few counts. The chain is built from TRBV27 and TRBJ2-7, with 9 bases that match TRBD2. The germline gives CDR1 MNHEY, CDR2 SMNVEV (reference sequence). The ends lost 6 bases at V and 2 bases at J; junction bases unmatched: 11. The CDR3 extends over 16 amino acids. CDR3 region: CASSPRLLAGTYEQYF. CDR3 nucleotide sequence: TGTGCCAGCAGCCCCCGTTTGCTAGCGGGGACCTACGAGCAGTACTTC.

This clone was seen a single time. V gene TRBV11-2 combines with J gene TRBJ2-5; 14 nucleotides agree with TRBD2. The length of the CDR3 is 14 residues. The germline gives CDR1 SGHAT, CDR2 FQNNGV. With 6 bases clipped from V and 4 bases from J, the junction kept 1 base outside the gene matches. The CDR3 loop is CASSGLAGGETQYF. DNA of the CDR3: TGTGCCAGCAGTGGACTAGCGGGGGGAGAGACCCAGTACTTC.

This clone was found once. This sequence joins TRBV6-5 and TRBJ1-1; D gene ambiguous. CDR1 and CDR2 from the germline V gene are MNHEY and SVGAGI. Between the trimmed V and J ends, which lost 8 bases and 12 bases, there was a span of 19 bases. The CDR3 sequence is 12 residues long. CDR3 sequence reads: CASARSMHYPFF. CDR3 coding DNA: TGTGCCAGCGCCAGAAGCATGCATTATCCTTTCTTT.

The chain links TRBV19 to TRBJ1-2; unclear D gene. Germline values: CDR1 LNHDA, CDR2 SQIVND (reference sequence). This CDR3 has 15 amino acids. The germline V and J ends were trimmed by 5 bases and 4 bases, with 17 bases remaining between them. The CDR3 sequence: CASSPADVAGYGYTF. In DNA form, the CDR3 reads TGTGCCAGTAGTCCGGCGGACGTCGCAGGCTATGGCTACACCTTC.

This clone has just one count. The chain has TRBV7-9 and TRBJ2-2; possibly TRBD1 or TRBD2 for D (6 bases each). Germline values: CDR1 SEHNR, CDR2 FQNEAQ (reference sequence). The CDR3 totals 15 residues. Trimming cost V 7 bases and J 4 bases, with 16 bases left between them. The CDR3 is CASNLGGRSTGELFF. CDR3 DNA: TGTGCCAGCAACTTGGGGGGCAGGTCCACCGGGGAGCTGTTTTTT. Full variable domain (missing parts from reference TRBV7-9 and TRBJ2-2): DTGVSQNPRHKITKRGQNVTFRCDPISEHNRLYWYRQTLGQGPEFLTYFQNEAQLEKSRLLSDRFSAERPKGSFSTLEIQRTEQGDSAMYLCASNLGGRSTGELFFGEGSRLTVL.

The J gene is TRBJ1-5, the V gene TRBV6-2 or TRBV6-3; D gene ambiguous. V was pared by 6 bases and J by 1 base, with 10 bases between. Germline values: CDR1 MNHEY, CDR2 SVGEGT. The CDR3 sequence is 14 residues long. This CDR3 reads CASSQGLSNQPQHF. The CDR3 nucleotides read TGTGCCAGCAGCCAAGGGCTGAGCAATCAGCCCCAGCATTTT.

The CDR3 sequence: CASSGPGQGAGEQYF. The CDR3 coding sequence is TGCGCCAGCAGCGGCCCGGGACAGGGGGCGGGGGAGCAGTACTTC. The rearrangement links TRBV5-1 to TRBJ2-7; 12 nucleotides align to TRBD1. Germline loops: CDR1 SGHRS, CDR2 YFSETQ. CDR3 length: 15 residues. Trimming removed 4 bases from V and 7 bases from J; junction bases left unmatched: 9.